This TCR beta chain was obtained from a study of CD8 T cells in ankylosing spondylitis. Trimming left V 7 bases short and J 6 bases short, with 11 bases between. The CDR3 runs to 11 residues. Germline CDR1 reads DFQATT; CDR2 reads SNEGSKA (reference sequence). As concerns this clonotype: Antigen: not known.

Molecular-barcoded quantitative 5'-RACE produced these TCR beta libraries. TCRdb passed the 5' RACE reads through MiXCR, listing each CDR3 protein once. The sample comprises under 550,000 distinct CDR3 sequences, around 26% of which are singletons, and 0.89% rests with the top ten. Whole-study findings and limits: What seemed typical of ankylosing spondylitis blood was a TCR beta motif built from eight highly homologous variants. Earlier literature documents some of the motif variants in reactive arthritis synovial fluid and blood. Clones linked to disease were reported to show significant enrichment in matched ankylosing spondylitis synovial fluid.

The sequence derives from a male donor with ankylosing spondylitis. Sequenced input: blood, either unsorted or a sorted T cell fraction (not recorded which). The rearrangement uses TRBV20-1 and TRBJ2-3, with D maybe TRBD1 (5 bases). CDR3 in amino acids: CSGGPGDTQYF. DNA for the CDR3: TGCAGTGGGGGCCCCGGGGATACGCAGTATTTT.